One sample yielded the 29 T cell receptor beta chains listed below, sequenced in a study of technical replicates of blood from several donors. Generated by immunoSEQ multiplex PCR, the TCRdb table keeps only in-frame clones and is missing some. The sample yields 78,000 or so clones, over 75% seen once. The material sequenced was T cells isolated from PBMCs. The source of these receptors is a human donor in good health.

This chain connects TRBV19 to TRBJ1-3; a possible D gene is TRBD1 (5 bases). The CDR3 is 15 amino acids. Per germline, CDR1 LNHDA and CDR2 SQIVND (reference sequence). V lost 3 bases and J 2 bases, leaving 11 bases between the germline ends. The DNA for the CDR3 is TGTGCCAGTAGTATCAGGGTCTATACTGGAAACACCATATATTTT. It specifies CASSIRVYTGNTIYF. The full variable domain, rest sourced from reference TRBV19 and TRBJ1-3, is DGGITQSPKYLFRKEGQNVTLSCEQNLNHDAMYWYRQDPGQGLRLIYYSQIVNDFQKGDIAEGYSVSREKKESFPLTVTSAQKNPTAFYLCASSIRVYTGNTIYFGEGSWLTVV.

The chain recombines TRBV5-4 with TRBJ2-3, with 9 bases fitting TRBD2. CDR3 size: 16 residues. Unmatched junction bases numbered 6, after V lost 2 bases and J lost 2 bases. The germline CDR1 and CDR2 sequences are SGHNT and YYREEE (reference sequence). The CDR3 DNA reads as TGTGCCAGCAGCTTTGATGCTAGCGGGACCACAGATACGCAGTATTTT. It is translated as CASSFDASGTTDTQYF. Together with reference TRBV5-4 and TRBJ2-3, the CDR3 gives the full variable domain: ETGVTQSPTHLIKTRGQQVTLRCSSQSGHNTVSWYQQALGQGPQFIFQYYREEENGRGNFPPRFSGLQFPNYSSELNVNALELDDSALYLCASSFDASGTTDTQYFGPGTRLTVL.

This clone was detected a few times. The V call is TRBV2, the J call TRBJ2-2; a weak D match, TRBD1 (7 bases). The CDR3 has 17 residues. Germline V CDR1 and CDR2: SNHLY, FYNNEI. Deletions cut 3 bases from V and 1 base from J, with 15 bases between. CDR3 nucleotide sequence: TGTGCCAGCAGTGATCCCAGGGGGGAAGTGAACACCGGGGAGCTGTTTTTT. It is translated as CASSDPRGEVNTGELFF.

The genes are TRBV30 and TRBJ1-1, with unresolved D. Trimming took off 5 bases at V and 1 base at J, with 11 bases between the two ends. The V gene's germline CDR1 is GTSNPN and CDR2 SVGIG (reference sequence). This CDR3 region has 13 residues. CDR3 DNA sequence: TGTGCCTGGTCCCCTGGAGGGAACACTGAAGCTTTCTTT. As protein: CAWSPGGNTEAFF. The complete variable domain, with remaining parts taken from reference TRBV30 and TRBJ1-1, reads SQTIHQWPATLVQPVGSPLSLECTVEGTSNPNLYWYRQAAGRGLQLLFYSVGIGQISSEVPQNLSASRPQDRQFILSSKKLLLSDSGFYLCAWSPGGNTEAFFGQGTRLTVV.

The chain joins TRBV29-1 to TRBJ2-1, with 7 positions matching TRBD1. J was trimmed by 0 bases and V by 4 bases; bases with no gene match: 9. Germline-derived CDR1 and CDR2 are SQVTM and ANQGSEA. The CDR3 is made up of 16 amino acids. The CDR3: CSVAGTASNSYNEQFF. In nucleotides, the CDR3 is TGCAGCGTTGCGGGGACAGCATCAAACTCCTACAATGAGCAGTTCTTC.

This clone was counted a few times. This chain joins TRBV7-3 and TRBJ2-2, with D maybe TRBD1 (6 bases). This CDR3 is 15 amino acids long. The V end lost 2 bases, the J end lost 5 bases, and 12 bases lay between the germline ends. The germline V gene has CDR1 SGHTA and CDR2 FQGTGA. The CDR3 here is CASSLSQGSTGELFF. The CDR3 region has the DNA TGTGCCAGCAGCTTATCCCAGGGGTCTACCGGGGAGCTGTTTTTT.

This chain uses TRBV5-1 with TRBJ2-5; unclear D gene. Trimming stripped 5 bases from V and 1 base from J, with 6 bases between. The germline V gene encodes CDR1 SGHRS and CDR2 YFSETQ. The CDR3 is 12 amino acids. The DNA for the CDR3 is TGCGCCAGCAGTTATATCCAAGAGACCCAGTACTTC. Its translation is CASSYIQETQYF.

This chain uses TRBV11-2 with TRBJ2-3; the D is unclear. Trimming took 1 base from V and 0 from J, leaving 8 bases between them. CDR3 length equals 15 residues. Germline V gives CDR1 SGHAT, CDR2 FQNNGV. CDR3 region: CASSLGGISTDTQYF. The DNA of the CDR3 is TGTGCCAGCAGCTTAGGAGGAATCAGCACAGATACGCAGTATTTT.

The CDR3 DNA reads as TGTGCCAGCAACTCGGGAGGTGGACAGTATGGCTACACCTTC. Amino acids: CASNSGGGQYGYTF. The chain links TRBV6-5 to TRBJ1-2, with D possibly TRBD1 on 6 matching bases. V was shortened by 7 bases and J by 5 bases, with 17 bases between the two germline ends. Germline values: CDR1 MNHEY, CDR2 SVGAGI. The CDR3 totals 14 residues.

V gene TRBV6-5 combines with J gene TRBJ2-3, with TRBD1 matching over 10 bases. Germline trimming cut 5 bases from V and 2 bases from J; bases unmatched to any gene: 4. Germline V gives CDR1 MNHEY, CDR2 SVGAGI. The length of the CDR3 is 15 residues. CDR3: CASSPGTGDTDTQYF. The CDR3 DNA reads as TGTGCCAGCAGTCCCGGGACAGGGGACACAGATACGCAGTATTTT.

The CDR3 region is CASGSLAGLTDTQYF. Here the CDR3 DNA reads TGTGCTAGTGGTTCCCTAGCGGGCCTCACAGATACGCAGTATTTT. The rearrangement uses TRBV12-5 and TRBJ2-3; 8 nucleotides line up with TRBD2. From germline, CDR1 is LGHNT and CDR2 FRNRAP. V trimming: 4 bases; J trimming: 2 bases; junction bases outside the gene matches: 5. The CDR3 has 15 residues. Full variable domain (remainder filled in from reference TRBV12-5 and TRBJ2-3): DARVTQTPRHKVTEMGQEVTMRCQPILGHNTVFWYRQTMMQGLELLAYFRNRAPLDDSGMPKDRFSAEMPDATLATLKIQPSEPRDSAVYFCASGSLAGLTDTQYFGPGTRLTVL.

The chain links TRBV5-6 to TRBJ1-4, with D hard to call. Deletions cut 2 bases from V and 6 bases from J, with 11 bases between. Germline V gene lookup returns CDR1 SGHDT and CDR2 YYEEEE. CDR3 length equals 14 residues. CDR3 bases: TGTGCCAGCAGCTTTATAAGCGGGGATGAAAAACTGTTTTTT. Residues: CASSFISGDEKLFF. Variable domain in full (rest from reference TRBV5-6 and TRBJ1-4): DAGVTQSPTHLIKTRGQQVTLRCSPKSGHDTVSWYQQALGQGPQFIFQYYEEEERQRGNFPDRFSGHQFPNYSSELNVNALLLGDSALYLCASSFISGDEKLFFGSGTQLSVL.

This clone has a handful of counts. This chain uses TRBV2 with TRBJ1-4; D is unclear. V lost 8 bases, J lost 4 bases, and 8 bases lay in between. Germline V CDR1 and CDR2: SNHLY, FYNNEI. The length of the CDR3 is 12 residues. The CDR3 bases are TGTGCCAGCTTATCCGGTAATGAAAAACTGTTTTTT. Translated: CASLSGNEKLFF.

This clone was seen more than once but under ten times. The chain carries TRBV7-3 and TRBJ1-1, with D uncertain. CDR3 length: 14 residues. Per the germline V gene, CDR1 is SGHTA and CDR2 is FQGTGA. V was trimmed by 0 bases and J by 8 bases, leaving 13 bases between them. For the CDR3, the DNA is TGTGCCAGCAGCTTAACGGGTAGGTCGGGGGAAGCTTTCTTT. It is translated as CASSLTGRSGEAFF.

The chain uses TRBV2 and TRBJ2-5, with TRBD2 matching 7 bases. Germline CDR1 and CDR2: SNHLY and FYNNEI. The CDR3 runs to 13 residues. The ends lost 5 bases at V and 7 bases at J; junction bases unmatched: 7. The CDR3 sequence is CASSPEIAGTQYF. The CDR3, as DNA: TGTGCCAGCAGTCCCGAGATAGCGGGGACCCAGTACTTC.

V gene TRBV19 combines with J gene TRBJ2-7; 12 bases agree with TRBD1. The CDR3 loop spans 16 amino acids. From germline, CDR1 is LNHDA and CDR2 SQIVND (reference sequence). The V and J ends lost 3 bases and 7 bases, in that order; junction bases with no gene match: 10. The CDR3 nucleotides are TGTGCCAGTAGTATGCCCGGTTTGGGACAGGGGGCTGAGCAGTACTTC. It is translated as CASSMPGLGQGAEQYF.

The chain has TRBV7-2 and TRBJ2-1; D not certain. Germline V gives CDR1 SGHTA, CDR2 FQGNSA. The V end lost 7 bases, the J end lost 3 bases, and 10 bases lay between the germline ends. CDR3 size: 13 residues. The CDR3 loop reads CASTSNVYNEQFF. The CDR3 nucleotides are TGTGCCAGCACGAGCAACGTCTACAATGAGCAGTTCTTC.

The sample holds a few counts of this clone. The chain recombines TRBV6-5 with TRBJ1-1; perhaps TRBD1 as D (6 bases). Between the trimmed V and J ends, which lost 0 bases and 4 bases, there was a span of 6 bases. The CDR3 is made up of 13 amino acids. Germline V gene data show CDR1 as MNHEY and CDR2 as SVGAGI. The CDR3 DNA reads TGTGCCAGCAGTTACTCAGGGGGCACTGAAGCTTTCTTT. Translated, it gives CASSYSGGTEAFF.

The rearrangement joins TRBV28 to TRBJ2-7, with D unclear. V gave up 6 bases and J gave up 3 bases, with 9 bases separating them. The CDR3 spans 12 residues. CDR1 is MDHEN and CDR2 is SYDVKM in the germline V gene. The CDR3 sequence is CASSSLSYEQYF. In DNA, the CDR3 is TGTGCCAGCAGCTCCCTCAGCTACGAGCAGTACTTC.

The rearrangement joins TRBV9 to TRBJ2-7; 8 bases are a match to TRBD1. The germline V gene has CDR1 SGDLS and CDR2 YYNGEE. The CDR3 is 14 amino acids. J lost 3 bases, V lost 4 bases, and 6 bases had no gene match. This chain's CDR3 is CASSPGTGNYEQYF. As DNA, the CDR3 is TGTGCCAGCAGCCCAGGGACAGGAAACTACGAGCAGTACTTC.

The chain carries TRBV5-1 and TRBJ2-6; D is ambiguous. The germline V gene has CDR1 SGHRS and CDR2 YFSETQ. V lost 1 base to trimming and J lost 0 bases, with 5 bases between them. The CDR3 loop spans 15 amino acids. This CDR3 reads CASSLTVSGANVLTF. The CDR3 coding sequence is TGCGCCAGCAGCTTGACAGTCTCTGGGGCCAACGTCCTGACTTTC.

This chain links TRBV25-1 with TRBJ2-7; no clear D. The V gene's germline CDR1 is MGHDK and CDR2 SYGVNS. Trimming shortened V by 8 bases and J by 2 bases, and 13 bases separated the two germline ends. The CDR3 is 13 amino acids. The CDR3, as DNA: TGTGCCAGCTCTAAAGGAGTGACCTACGAGCAGTACTTC. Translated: CASSKGVTYEQYF.

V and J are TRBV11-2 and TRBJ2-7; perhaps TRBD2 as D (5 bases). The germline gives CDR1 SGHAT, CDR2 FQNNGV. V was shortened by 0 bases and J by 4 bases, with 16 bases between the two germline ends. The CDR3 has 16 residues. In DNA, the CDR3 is TGTGCCAGCAGCTTAGACCTGGAGGAGAATCCATACGAGCAGTACTTC. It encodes CASSLDLEENPYEQYF.

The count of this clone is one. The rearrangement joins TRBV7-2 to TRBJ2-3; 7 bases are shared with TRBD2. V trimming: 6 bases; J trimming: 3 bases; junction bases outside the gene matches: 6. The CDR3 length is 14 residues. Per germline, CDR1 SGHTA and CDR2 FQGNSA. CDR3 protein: CASRGREGTDTQYF. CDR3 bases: TGTGCCAGCAGGGGTAGGGAGGGGACAGATACGCAGTATTTT. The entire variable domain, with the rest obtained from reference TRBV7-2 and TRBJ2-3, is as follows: GAGVSQSPSNKVTEKGKDVELRCDPISGHTALYWYRQSLGQGLEFLIYFQGNSAPDKSGLPSDRFSAERTGGSVSTLTIQRTQQEDSAVYLCASRGREGTDTQYFGPGTRLTVL.

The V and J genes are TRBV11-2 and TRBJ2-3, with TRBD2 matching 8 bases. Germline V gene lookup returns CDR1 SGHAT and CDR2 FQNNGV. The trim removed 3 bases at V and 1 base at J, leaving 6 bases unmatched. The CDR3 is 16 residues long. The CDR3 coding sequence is TGTGCCAGCAGCTTCGCTAGCGGGTCTGGCACAGATACGCAGTATTTT. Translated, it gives CASSFASGSGTDTQYF. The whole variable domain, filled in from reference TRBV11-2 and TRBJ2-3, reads EAGVAQSPRYKIIEKRQSVAFWCNPISGHATLYWYQQILGQGPKLLIQFQNNGVVDDSQLPKDRFSAERLKGVDSTLKIQPAKLEDSAVYLCASSFASGSGTDTQYFGPGTRLTVL.

CDR3 in amino acids: CASSYDAESGEQYF. The CDR3 nucleotides are TGTGCCAGCAGTTACGATGCCGAATCCGGCGAGCAGTACTTC. V usage is TRBV6-5 and J usage is TRBJ2-7; D is unclear. V shed 2 bases and J shed 6 bases, with 14 bases lying between them. The CDR3 totals 14 residues. CDR1 and CDR2 from the germline V gene are MNHEY and SVGAGI.

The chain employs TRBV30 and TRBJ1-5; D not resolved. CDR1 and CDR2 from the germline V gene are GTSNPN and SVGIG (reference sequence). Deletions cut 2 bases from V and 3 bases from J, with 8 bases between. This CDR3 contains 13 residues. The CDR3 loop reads CAWSKTVNQPQHF. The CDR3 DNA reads TGTGCCTGGAGTAAAACAGTCAATCAGCCCCAGCATTTT.

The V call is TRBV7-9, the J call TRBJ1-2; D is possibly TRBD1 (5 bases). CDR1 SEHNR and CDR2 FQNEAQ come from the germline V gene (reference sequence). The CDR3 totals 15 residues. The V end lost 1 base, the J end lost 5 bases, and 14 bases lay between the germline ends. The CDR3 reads CASSLGGEDLYGYTF. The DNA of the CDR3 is TGTGCCAGCAGCTTAGGGGGGGAGGATTTATATGGCTACACCTTC.

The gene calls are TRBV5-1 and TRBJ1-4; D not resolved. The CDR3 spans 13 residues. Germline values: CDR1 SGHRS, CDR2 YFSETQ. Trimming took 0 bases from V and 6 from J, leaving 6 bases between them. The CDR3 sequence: CASSLDNHEKLFF. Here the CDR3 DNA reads TGCGCCAGCAGCTTGGACAATCATGAAAAACTGTTTTTT.